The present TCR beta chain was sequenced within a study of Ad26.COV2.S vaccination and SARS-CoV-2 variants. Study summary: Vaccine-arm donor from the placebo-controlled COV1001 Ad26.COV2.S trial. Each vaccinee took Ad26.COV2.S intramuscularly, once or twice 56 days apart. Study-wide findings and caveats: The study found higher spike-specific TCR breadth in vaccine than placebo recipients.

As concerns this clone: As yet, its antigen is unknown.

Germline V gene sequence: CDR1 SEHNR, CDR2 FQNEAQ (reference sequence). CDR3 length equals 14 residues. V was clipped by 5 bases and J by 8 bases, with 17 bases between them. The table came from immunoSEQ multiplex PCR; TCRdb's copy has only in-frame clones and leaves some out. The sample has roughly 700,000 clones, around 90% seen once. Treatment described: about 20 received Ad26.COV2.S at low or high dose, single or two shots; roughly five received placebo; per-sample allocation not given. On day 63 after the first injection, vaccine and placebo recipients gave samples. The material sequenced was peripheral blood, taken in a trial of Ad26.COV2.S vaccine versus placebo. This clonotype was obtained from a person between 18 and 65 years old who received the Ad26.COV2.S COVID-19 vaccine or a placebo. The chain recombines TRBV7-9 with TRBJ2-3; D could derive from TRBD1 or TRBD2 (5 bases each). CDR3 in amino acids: CASSLVPSQGTQYF. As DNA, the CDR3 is TGTGCCAGCAGCCTAGTCCCTAGCCAGGGTACGCAGTATTTT.